The next 25 T cell receptor beta chains were all read from a single sample in a study of blood T cells in healthy people across ages (dated by TCRdb to the mid-2010s). The library was built by means of 5' RACE. For sequencing, an Illumina HiSeq 2500 was employed. The second PCR ran for roughly 7 to 12 cycles and used a J-beta primer mix along with a sample-barcoded 5' primer. Through fastp at Q25 and MiXCR, TCRdb rebuilt clones from the public reads, retaining in-frame beta chains. Records with the same CDR3 protein are collapsed into one entry carrying the most frequent genes and DNA. This sample gives approximately 1,000,000 distinct CDR3 sequences in total; around two fifths of them show up just once. The ten largest clones add up to roughly 14% of the sample. Material: blood. These receptors all stem from a man younger than 35 in good health.

A word on this clonotype: Compared with germline, one end of the junction differs, possibly owing to a read error. This chain connects TRBV6-2 or TRBV6-3 to TRBJ2-3; D gene unclear. This CDR3 is built from 14 residues. Germline V gives CDR1 MNHEY, CDR2 SVGEGT. This chain's CDR3 is CASRSWGLEDMQYF. In DNA form, the CDR3 reads TGTGCCAGCCGTAGTTGGGGATTGGAAGATATGCAGTATTTT.

This sequence joins TRBV9 and TRBJ2-7; D unclear. Trimming took off 4 bases at V and 7 bases at J, with 15 bases between the two ends. The CDR3 spans 13 residues. CDR1 is SGDLS, CDR2 YYNGEE, per germline. The CDR3, as DNA: TGTGCCAGCAGCCCCCACCCGGGCAATGAGCAGTACTTC. Its translation: CASSPHPGNEQYF.

J is TRBJ1-2 and V is TRBV7-2; no firm D call. Germline-derived CDR1 and CDR2 are SGHTA and FQGNSA. The CDR3 is made up of 12 amino acids. V lost 6 bases to trimming and J lost 8 bases, with 13 bases between them. The CDR3 loop is CASSRVPGGYTF. For the CDR3, the DNA is TGTGCCAGCAGTCGGGTACCGGGAGGCTACACCTTC. Together with reference TRBV7-2 and TRBJ1-2, the CDR3 gives the full variable domain: GAGVSQSPSNKVTEKGKDVELRCDPISGHTALYWYRQSLGQGLEFLIYFQGNSAPDKSGLPSDRFSAERTGGSVSTLTIQRTQQEDSAVYLCASSRVPGGYTFGSGTRLTVV.

The chain links TRBV28 to TRBJ1-6; tentative D call: TRBD1 (5 bases). Germline V gene lookup returns CDR1 MDHEN and CDR2 SYDVKM. V dropped 3 bases and J dropped 10 bases, with 10 bases sitting between them. The CDR3 runs to 13 residues. CDR3 in DNA: TGTGCCAGCAGTTTGCAGACAGACTCACCCCTCCACTTT. As protein: CASSLQTDSPLHF.

The rearrangement joins TRBV5-5 to TRBJ2-3; D may be TRBD1 (5 bases). The CDR3 is 11 residues long. Germline-derived CDR1 and CDR2 are SGHKS and YYEKEE (reference sequence). V lost 4 bases to trimming and J lost 13 bases, with 13 bases between them. The CDR3 DNA reads TGTGCCAGCAGCAGTCAGGGTGACGAGTATTTT. This sequence encodes CASSSQGDEYF. Using reference TRBV5-5 and TRBJ2-3 for the parts outside the CDR3, the full variable domain is DAGVTQSPTHLIKTRGQQVTLRCSPISGHKSVSWYQQVLGQGPQFIFQYYEKEERGRGNFPDRFSARQFPNYSSELNVNALLLGDSALYLCASSSQGDEYFGPGTRLTVL.

About this clonotype itself: A much larger clone differs from this one at a single base, so this may be a read error. This chain joins TRBV5-1 and TRBJ1-4, with a tentative D call TRBD1 (6 bases). The V gene lost 4 bases and the J gene lost 4 bases, with 11 bases spanning the gap. Germline lookup yields CDR1 SGHRS and CDR2 YFSETQ. This CDR3 has 14 residues. CDR3 nucleotide sequence: TGCGCCAGCAGCCCGGACAGCCGTAATGAAAAACTGTTTTTT. Its translation is CASSPDSRNEKLFF.

Of note for this clonotype: An end of the junction differs from the germline gene, which may be a read error. The J gene is TRBJ2-1, the V gene TRBV20-1; D might be TRBD1 or TRBD2, each matching 5 bases. CDR1 and CDR2 (germline): DFQATT, SNEGSKA (reference sequence). The CDR3 runs 16 residues. In DNA form, the CDR3 reads TGCAGTTCTAGAGCGTTTGGGGGAAGCCCCTACAATGAGCAGTTCTTC. Amino acids: CSSRAFGGSPYNEQFF.

The chain recombines TRBV6-2 or TRBV6-3 with TRBJ2-3; D call uncertain. The CDR3 spans 17 residues. Germline values: CDR1 MNHEY, CDR2 SVGEGT. V dropped 2 bases and J dropped 0 bases, with 15 bases sitting between them. The chain's CDR3 is CASSYPFGRISTDTQYF. The CDR3 coding sequence is TGTGCCAGCAGTTACCCATTCGGACGGATTAGCACAGATACGCAGTATTTT.

The chain employs TRBV3-1 and TRBJ2-1; a possible D gene is TRBD2 (5 bases). Germline CDR1 reads LGHDT; CDR2 reads YNNKEL (reference sequence). This CDR3 comprises 16 residues. V lost 0 bases to trimming and J lost 0 bases, with 9 bases between them. CDR3: CASSQDRGNSYNEQFF. The CDR3, as DNA: TGTGCCAGCAGCCAAGACCGGGGAAACTCCTACAATGAGCAGTTCTTC.

V gene TRBV9 combines with J gene TRBJ2-2; TRBD1 is a possible D gene (5 bases). The V and J ends lost 4 bases and 1 base respectively, with 11 bases between them. The CDR3 extends over 15 amino acids. The germline gives CDR1 SGDLS, CDR2 YYNGEE. The CDR3 region is CASSTRQMNTGELFF. The CDR3 DNA reads as TGTGCCAGCAGCACTCGACAGATGAACACCGGGGAGCTGTTTTTT.

This chain's CDR3 is CSAREGGGADNEQFF. The CDR3 coding sequence is TGCAGTGCTAGAGAGGGCGGGGGGGCAGACAATGAGCAGTTCTTC. The chain joins TRBV20-1 to TRBJ2-1, with 9 bases aligning to TRBD2. Germline CDR1 and CDR2: DFQATT and SNEGSKA (reference sequence). The J segment lost 5 bases and the V segment lost 0 bases, leaving 5 bases of the junction unmatched. This CDR3 region has 15 residues.

V and J are TRBV14 and TRBJ2-7; 9 bases are a match to TRBD1. The CDR3 has 21 residues. The germline CDR1 and CDR2 sequences are SGHDN and FVKESK. V shed 4 bases, J shed 4 bases, and the junction held 26 bases outside the gene matches. CDR3 amino acids: CASSLSSRTGALKMGLYEQYF. The CDR3 coding sequence is TGTGCCAGCAGCCTCAGTAGTCGGACAGGGGCCCTCAAGATGGGTTTATACGAGCAGTACTTC.

This clonotype has only a few counts. J is TRBJ1-4 and V is TRBV27, with D possibly matching TRBD1 (5 bases). Per germline, CDR1 MNHEY and CDR2 SMNVEV (reference sequence). The CDR3 runs 16 residues. Trimming cost V 5 bases and J 3 bases, with 16 bases left between them. CDR3 nucleotides: TGTGCCAGCAGTCGGACGGGGGTAGTGGCTAATGAAAAACTGTTTTTT. It yields the protein CASSRTGVVANEKLFF.

The DNA of the CDR3 is TGTGCCATCAGTGAGTCGGAGGGGTACGGCAATCAGCCCCAGCATTTT. This translates into CAISESEGYGNQPQHF. The chain couples TRBV10-3 to TRBJ1-5; tentative D call: TRBD1 (5 bases). Germline CDR1 reads ENHRY; CDR2 reads SYGVKD. The CDR3 totals 16 residues. V lost 0 bases and J lost 2, with 11 bases in between.

The J gene is TRBJ1-5, the V gene TRBV12-3 or TRBV12-4; D gene uncertain. V was clipped by 9 bases and J by 3 bases, with 9 bases between them. This CDR3 comprises 12 residues. The CDR3 protein is CASVRDNQPQHF. DNA of the CDR3: TGTGCCAGTGTGAGGGACAATCAGCCCCAGCATTTT.

This chain joins TRBV4-2 and TRBJ2-5; tentatively, D is TRBD1 (5 bases). The germline V gene encodes CDR1 LGHNA and CDR2 YNFKEQ. The CDR3 length is 14 residues. The V and J ends lost 5 bases and 2 bases respectively, with 12 bases between them. The CDR3 here is CASSSLGLQETQYF. In DNA, the CDR3 is TGTGCCAGCAGCTCCCTGGGGCTACAAGAGACCCAGTACTTC.

V is TRBV28 and J is TRBJ1-1; no firm D call. Per germline, CDR1 MDHEN and CDR2 SYDVKM. There are 13 residues in the CDR3. Trimming shortened V by 4 bases and J by 8 bases, and 14 bases separated the two germline ends. CDR3 in amino acids: CASSSPPLGEAFF. The CDR3 DNA reads TGTGCCAGCAGTTCCCCACCCCTCGGGGAAGCTTTCTTT.

The chain uses TRBV25-1 and TRBJ2-2; a possible D gene is TRBD1 (5 bases). Per the germline V gene, CDR1 is MGHDK and CDR2 is SYGVNS. Trimming took 5 bases from V and 8 from J, leaving 9 bases between them. The CDR3 runs to 12 residues. The CDR3 loop reads CASSFQGGELFF. DNA of the CDR3: TGTGCCAGCAGTTTTCAGGGTGGGGAGCTGTTTTTT.

This clonotype was observed many times. The chain employs TRBV28 and TRBJ1-2, with TRBD1 identical over 7 bases. This CDR3 contains 14 residues. V was clipped by 5 bases and J by 8 bases; unmatched bases: 11. The V gene's germline CDR1 is MDHEN and CDR2 SYDVKM. The CDR3 here is CASSRPDRVDGYTF. The CDR3 DNA reads as TGTGCCAGCAGTCGCCCCGACAGGGTTGACGGCTACACCTTC.

The CDR3 loop reads CASSVQGTQETQYF. The CDR3 nucleotides read TGTGCCAGCAGCGTACAGGGGACGCAAGAGACCCAGTACTTC. The V gene is TRBV6-6, the J gene TRBJ2-5; 7 bases are a match to TRBD1. Losses at the gene ends were 6 bases for V and 2 bases for J; bases not matched to a gene: 6. The CDR3 has 14 amino acids. Germline V gene sequence: CDR1 MNHNY, CDR2 SVGAGI (reference sequence).

The rearrangement joins TRBV20-1 to TRBJ2-5; the match to TRBD2 covers 8 bases. Germline assignment: CDR1 DFQATT and CDR2 SNEGSKA (reference sequence). Germline trimming cut 0 bases from V and 5 bases from J; bases unmatched to any gene: 5. The CDR3 totals 14 residues. The CDR3 sequence: CSARDLERGETQYF. The CDR3 DNA follows: TGCAGTGCTAGAGATCTCGAGCGGGGGGAGACCCAGTACTTC.

This chain links TRBV6-5 with TRBJ2-1, with 15 bases matching TRBD2. V gave up 6 bases and J gave up 4 bases; unmatched junction bases: 4. Germline CDR1 MNHEY, CDR2 SVGAGI. The CDR3 has 16 residues. Here the CDR3 DNA reads TGTGCCAGCAGCGGACTAGCGGGGGGGAATTACAATGAGCAGTTCTTC. Amino acid sequence: CASSGLAGGNYNEQFF.

V is TRBV5-1 and J is TRBJ1-2, with 7 bases lining up with TRBD1. After removal of 5 bases from V and 1 base from J, the junction contained 11 bases not matched to a gene. This CDR3 has 16 residues. Germline V gene data show CDR1 as SGHRS and CDR2 as YFSETQ. The CDR3 sequence: CASRNQDRQGNYGYTF. Here the CDR3 DNA reads TGCGCCAGCAGGAATCAGGATCGACAGGGTAACTATGGCTACACCTTC.

This clonotype was seen once. The genes are TRBV7-9 and TRBJ1-3; the D is unclear. The V and J ends lost 5 bases and 0 bases respectively, with 14 bases between them. Germline V gives CDR1 SEHNR, CDR2 FQNEAQ (reference sequence). The CDR3 has 16 amino acids. The chain's CDR3 is CASSPRLTVSGNTIYF. Here the CDR3 DNA reads TGTGCCAGCAGCCCCCGACTGACGGTCTCTGGAAACACCATATATTTT.

The rearrangement uses TRBV12-3 or TRBV12-4 and TRBJ1-1; 8 bases align to TRBD1. Germline trimming cut 3 bases from V and 0 bases from J; bases unmatched to any gene: 9. The CDR3 length is 17 residues. CDR3 loop: CASSLGTGAAMNTEAFF. CDR3 coding DNA: TGTGCCAGCAGTTTGGGGACAGGAGCCGCCATGAACACTGAAGCTTTCTTT.